The 10 T cell receptor beta chains presented below share a single source sample, sequenced in a study of blood T cells in healthy people across ages. Using a J-beta primer mix together with a sample-barcoded 5' primer, a second PCR was run for roughly 6 to 11 cycles. Via MiXCR, TCRdb re-called the 5' RACE reads, giving one row per CDR3 protein. Found here are approximately 2,000,000 distinct CDR3 sequences, more than 35% of them singletons; the top ten hold roughly 24%. The specimen sequenced was blood. The receptors here all came from a human donor in good health.

To note about this clonotype: At one end the junction does not follow the germline gene, possibly because of a read error. V gene TRBV4-3 combines with J gene TRBJ2-1; TRBD2 might be the D (5 bases). Germline CDR1 and CDR2: LGHNA and YSLEER. The CDR3 contains 17 residues. The CDR3 sequence: CASSPSSPGYSYNDQFF. The CDR3 DNA is TGCGCCAGCAGCCCCTCCAGCCCGGGGTATTCCTACAATGACCAGTTCTTC.

In its sample, this clonotype was seen a few times. This chain uses TRBV12-3 or TRBV12-4 with TRBJ2-1, with 9 bases aligning to TRBD2. The CDR3 consists of 15 residues. V was pared by 10 bases and J by 2 bases, with 9 bases of the junction left unmatched. The CDR3 DNA follows: TGTGCCACGCGATATAGCGGGGGCCCCTACAATGAGCAGTTCTTC. Translating gives CATRYSGGPYNEQFF.

This clonotype was observed a single time. The chain couples TRBV29-1 to TRBJ2-7, with 7 positions matching TRBD1. V trimming: 6 bases; J trimming: 5 bases; junction bases outside the gene matches: 7. CDR3 length: 12 residues. Germline V gene data show CDR1 as SQVTM and CDR2 as ANQGSEA. CDR3 loop: CSVTGLSNEQYF. The CDR3 bases are TGCAGCGTGACAGGGTTGAGCAACGAGCAGTACTTC.

This clonotype turned up a few times. The gene calls are TRBV12-3 or TRBV12-4 and TRBJ2-7; tentative D call: TRBD2 (5 bases). This CDR3 contains 13 residues. The ends were cut back, 11 bases at V and 2 bases at J, with 16 bases in the middle. The CDR3 DNA sequence: TGTGCCTCCTCCGGACTCACCACCTACGAGCAGTACTTC. This encodes CASSGLTTYEQYF.

The chain is built from TRBV12-3 or TRBV12-4 and TRBJ1-2, with 8 positions matching TRBD1. The junction had 9 bases not matched to a gene; V was cut back by 6 bases and J by 3 bases. There are 15 residues in the CDR3. CDR3 nucleotide sequence: TGTGCCAGCAGCCCTGCGGACAGGGAATACTATGGCTACACCTTC. Protein product: CASSPADREYYGYTF.

This clonotype was counted ten times or more. In nucleotides, the CDR3 is TGTGCCAGCAGCTTGAGCATACCAAACGAGCAGTACTTC. Protein product: CASSLSIPNEQYF. The V call is TRBV11-2, the J call TRBJ2-7; D uncertain. Per germline, CDR1 SGHAT and CDR2 FQNNGV. V was trimmed by 3 bases and J by 5 bases, leaving 11 bases between them. CDR3 length: 13 residues.

This clonotype was detected a few times. The rearrangement links TRBV7-2 to TRBJ2-3, with 8 bases matching TRBD2. J was trimmed by 3 bases and V by 3 bases; bases with no gene match: 8. Per germline, CDR1 SGHTA and CDR2 FQGNSA. The CDR3 runs to 16 residues. This chain's CDR3 is CASSFRSGGETDTQYF. CDR3 DNA: TGTGCCAGCAGCTTTAGAAGCGGGGGCGAGACAGATACGCAGTATTTT. The whole variable domain, filled in from reference TRBV7-2 and TRBJ2-3, reads GAGVSQSPSNKVTEKGKDVELRCDPISGHTALYWYRQSLGQGLEFLIYFQGNSAPDKSGLPSDRFSAERTGGSVSTLTIQRTQQEDSAVYLCASSFRSGGETDTQYFGPGTRLTVL.

As to this clonotype: This may come from a read error, since a much larger clone is one base off. The CDR3 region is CSVNSRTGTRFF. The CDR3 DNA is TGCAGTGTAAATTCCCGGACAGGGACTAGGTTTTTT. The chain combines TRBV20-1 with TRBJ1-4; 8 bases match TRBD1. CDR1 DFQATT and CDR2 SNEGSKA come from the germline V gene (reference sequence). CDR3 length: 12 amino acids. V shed 7 bases and J 16 bases; nucleotides not matched to a gene: 14.

This clonotype was counted only a few times. The chain uses TRBV12-3 or TRBV12-4 and TRBJ2-5; 7 bases are shared with TRBD2. J was trimmed by 10 bases and V by 2 bases; bases with no gene match: 4. The CDR3 has 12 residues. This chain's CDR3 is CASSLWGGDQYF. The CDR3, as DNA: TGTGCCAGCAGTTTATGGGGGGGTGACCAGTACTTC.

The rearrangement joins TRBV20-1 to TRBJ2-7, with a weak D call TRBD1 (5 bases). The tail of the sequence fits TRBJ2-5 better, so the J call may be wrong. The CDR3 loop spans 13 amino acids. Germline CDR1 reads DFQATT; CDR2 reads SNEGSKA (reference sequence). This CDR3 reads CSARGGPTGTQYF. Written as DNA, the CDR3 is TGCAGTGCTAGAGGCGGCCCAACAGGGACCCAGTACTTC.